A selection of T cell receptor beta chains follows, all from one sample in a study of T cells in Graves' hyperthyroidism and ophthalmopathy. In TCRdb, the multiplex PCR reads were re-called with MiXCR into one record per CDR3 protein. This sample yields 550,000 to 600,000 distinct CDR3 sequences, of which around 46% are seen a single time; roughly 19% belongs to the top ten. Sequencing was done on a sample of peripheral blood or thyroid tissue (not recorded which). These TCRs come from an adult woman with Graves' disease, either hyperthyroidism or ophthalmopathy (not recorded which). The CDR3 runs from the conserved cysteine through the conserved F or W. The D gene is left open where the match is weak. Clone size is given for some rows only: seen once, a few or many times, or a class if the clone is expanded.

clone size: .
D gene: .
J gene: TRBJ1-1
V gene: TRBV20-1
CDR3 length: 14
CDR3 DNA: TGCAGTGCTAGAGATCTTCGATGGAACACTGAAGCTTTCTTT
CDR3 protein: CSARDLRWNTEAFF

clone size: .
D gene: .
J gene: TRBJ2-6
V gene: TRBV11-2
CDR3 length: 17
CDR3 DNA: TGTGCCAGCAGCCCCGGTGACCGCGGGACTGGGGCCAACGTCCTTACTTTC
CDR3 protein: CASSPGDRGTGANVLTF

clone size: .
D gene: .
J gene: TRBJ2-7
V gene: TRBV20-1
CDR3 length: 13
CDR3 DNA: TGCAGTGCCCTCGGTGGGGTCCCAATGGGGCAGTACTTC
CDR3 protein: CSALGGVPMGQYF

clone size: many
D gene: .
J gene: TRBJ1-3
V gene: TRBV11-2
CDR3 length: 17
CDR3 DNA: TGTGCCAGCAGGCGACCGGGGGGTGCCAGCTCTGGAAACACCATATATTTT
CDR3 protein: CASRRPGGASSGNTIYF

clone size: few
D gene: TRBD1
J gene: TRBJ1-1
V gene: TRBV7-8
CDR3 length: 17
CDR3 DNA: TGTGCCAGCAGCCCACCTGTCTGGGACAGGAGGAACACTGAAGCTTTCTTT
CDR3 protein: CASSPPVWDRRNTEAFF

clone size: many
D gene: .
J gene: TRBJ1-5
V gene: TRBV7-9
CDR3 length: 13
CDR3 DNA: TGTGCCAGCAGCGGTCCGATGAATCAGCCCCAGCATTTT
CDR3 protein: CASSGPMNQPQHF

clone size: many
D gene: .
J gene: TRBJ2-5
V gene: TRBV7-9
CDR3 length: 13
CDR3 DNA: TGTGCCAGCGCTGGAAGGAGGCAAGAGACCCAGTACTTC
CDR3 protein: CASAGRRQETQYF

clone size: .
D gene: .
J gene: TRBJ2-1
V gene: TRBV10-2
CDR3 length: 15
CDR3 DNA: TGCGCCAGCTCCTTTCAGGGCCCCTTGGGGAATGAGCAGTTCTTC
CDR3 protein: CASSFQGPLGNEQFF

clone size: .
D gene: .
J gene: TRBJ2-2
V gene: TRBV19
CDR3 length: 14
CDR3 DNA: TGTGCCAGTAGTATCTACAGAGGGACCGGGGAGCTGTTTTTT
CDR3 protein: CASSIYRGTGELFF

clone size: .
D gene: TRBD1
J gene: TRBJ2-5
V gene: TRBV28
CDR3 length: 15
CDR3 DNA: TGTGCCACCAGTGAATCCGGGACAGGGGGAGAGACCCAGTACTTC
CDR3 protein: CATSESGTGGETQYF

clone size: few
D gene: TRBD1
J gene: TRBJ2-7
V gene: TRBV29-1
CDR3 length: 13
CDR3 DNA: TGCAGCCCCGCGAGGGGGCCTGGCTACGAGCAGTACTTC
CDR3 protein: CSPARGPGYEQYF

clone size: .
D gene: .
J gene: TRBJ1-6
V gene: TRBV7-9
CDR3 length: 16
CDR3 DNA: TGCGCCAGCAGCTTGGGGTCGGGGCGCGAAAATTCACCCCTCCACTTT
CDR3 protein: CASSLGSGRENSPLHF